This TCR beta chain was documented in a study of blood T cell repertoires in COVID-19. Study details: The United States, Italy and Spain supplied acute and convalescent COVID-19 samples. T cells, B-cell-depleted T cells, or PBMCs supplied cDNA or gDNA.

As originally analysed: Amplified reference gene primers provided the basis for estimating nucleated cell counts. Using immunoSEQ multiplex PCR, the repertoire was profiled, and TCRdb retains in-frame clones only, with some absent. The V and J calls and clone size were taken over from that table, and D and trimming were inferred from the DNA. Here the sample spans approximately 400,000 clones, roughly nine tenths being singletons. Trimming took off 8 bases at V and 9 bases at J, with 14 bases between the two ends. This CDR3 is built from 13 residues. Germline V gives CDR1 SGHVS, CDR2 FNYEAQ. The TCR was taken from a man between 40 and 49 years old with acute or convalescent COVID-19. The chain has TRBV7-6 and TRBJ1-6; perhaps TRBD1 as D (6 bases). Sequenced material: peripheral blood. CDR3 nucleotide sequence: TGTGCCAGCTCCTGGTCGACAGGTTCACCCCTCCACTTT. Its translation: CASSWSTGSPLHF.